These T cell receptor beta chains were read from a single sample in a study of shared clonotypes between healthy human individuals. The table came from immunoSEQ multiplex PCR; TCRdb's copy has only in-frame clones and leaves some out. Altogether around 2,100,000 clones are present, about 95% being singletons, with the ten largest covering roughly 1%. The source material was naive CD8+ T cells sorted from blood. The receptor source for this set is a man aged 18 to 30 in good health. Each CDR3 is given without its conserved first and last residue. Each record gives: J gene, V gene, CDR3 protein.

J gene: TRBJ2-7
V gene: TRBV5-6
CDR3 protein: ASSFLLNPYEQY

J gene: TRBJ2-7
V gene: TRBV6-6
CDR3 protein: ASNSGNSYEQY

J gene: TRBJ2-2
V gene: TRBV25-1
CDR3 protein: ASSPPTPLQTGELF

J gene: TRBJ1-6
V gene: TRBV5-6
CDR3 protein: ASSLGGGADSPLH

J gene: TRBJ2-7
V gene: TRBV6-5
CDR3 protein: ASSYRVHEQY

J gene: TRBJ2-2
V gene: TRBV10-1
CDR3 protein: ASSDGTANTGELF

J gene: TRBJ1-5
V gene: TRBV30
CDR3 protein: AWSVSSNQPQH

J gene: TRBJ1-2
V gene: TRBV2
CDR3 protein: ASSEGVGGHNYGYT

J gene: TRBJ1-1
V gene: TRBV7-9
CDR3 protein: ASSLARGANTEAF

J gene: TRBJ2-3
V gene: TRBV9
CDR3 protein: ASSPRGWDTDTQY

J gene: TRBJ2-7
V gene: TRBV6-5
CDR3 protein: ASSYSSAYEQY

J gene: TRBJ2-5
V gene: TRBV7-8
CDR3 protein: ASSSEGGGETQY

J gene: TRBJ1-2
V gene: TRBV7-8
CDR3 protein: ASSSRQGANYGYT

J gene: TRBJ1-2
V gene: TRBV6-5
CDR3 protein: ASTPGPGFYGYT

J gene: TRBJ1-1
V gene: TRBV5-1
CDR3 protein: ASSLAAVNTEAF

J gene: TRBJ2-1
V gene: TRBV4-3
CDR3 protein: ASSQDRLSSYNEQF

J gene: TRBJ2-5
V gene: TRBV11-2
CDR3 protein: ASSLASGQGETQY

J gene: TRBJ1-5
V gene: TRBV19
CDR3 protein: ASSQGPGQPQH

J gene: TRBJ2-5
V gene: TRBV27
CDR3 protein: ASSPTTGGETQY

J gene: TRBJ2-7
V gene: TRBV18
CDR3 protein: ASSPAGTTYEQY

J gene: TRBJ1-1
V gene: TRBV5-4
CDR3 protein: ASTTHDGGANTEAF

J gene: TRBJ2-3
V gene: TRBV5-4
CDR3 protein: ASSWEADTQY

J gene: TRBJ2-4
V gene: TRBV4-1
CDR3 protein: ASSQGTGMQNIQY

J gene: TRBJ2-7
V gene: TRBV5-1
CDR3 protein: ASSSAVGTGFNEQY

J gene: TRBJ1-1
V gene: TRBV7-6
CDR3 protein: ASSPWTGGTEAF

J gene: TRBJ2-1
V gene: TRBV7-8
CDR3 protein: ASSPSGINNEQF

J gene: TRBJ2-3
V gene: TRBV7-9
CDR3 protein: ASTTLGGGEGDTQY